Listed here are 24 T cell receptor beta chains from one sample, sequenced in a study of technical replicates of blood from a handful of donors. Sequenced by immunoSEQ multiplex PCR; TCRdb stores in-frame clones only, minus some. The repertoire has about 72,000 clones, nearly 97% of them found once; the top ten carry 0.24%. The source material was T cells isolated from PBMCs. Source of these receptors: a human donor in good health.

The chain joins TRBV5-6 to TRBJ2-7; 11 bases agree with TRBD1. V was pared by 5 bases and J by 3 bases, with 10 bases of the junction left unmatched. The CDR3 has 16 residues. CDR1 is SGHDT, CDR2 YYEEEE, per germline. In nucleotides, the CDR3 is TGTGCCAGCAGTTCACCGGGACAGGGGGTTTACTACGAGCAGTACTTC. This codes for CASSSPGQGVYYEQYF.

The chain joins TRBV19 to TRBJ1-5; D gene uncertain. Deletions cut 0 bases from V and 7 bases from J, with 16 bases between. CDR1 and CDR2 from the germline V gene are LNHDA and SQIVND (reference sequence). The length of the CDR3 is 16 residues. The CDR3 protein is CASSIDPGGRGQPQHF. CDR3 DNA: TGTGCCAGTAGTATAGATCCAGGAGGACGAGGACAGCCCCAGCATTTT.

This chain joins TRBV27 and TRBJ2-2; 7 nucleotides line up with TRBD1. Trimming removed 2 bases from V and 4 bases from J; junction bases left unmatched: 16. CDR3 length equals 19 residues. Germline CDR1 and CDR2: MNHEY and SMNVEV (reference sequence). The chain's CDR3 is CASSLGGKVRQGGTGELFF. Here the CDR3 DNA reads TGTGCCAGCAGTTTAGGTGGTAAAGTTCGACAGGGCGGCACCGGGGAGCTGTTTTTT.

The chain links TRBV27 to TRBJ2-7; 11 bases fit TRBD1. The trim removed 6 bases at V and 5 bases at J, leaving 6 bases unmatched. The CDR3 spans 14 residues. Per the germline V gene, CDR1 is MNHEY and CDR2 is SMNVEV (reference sequence). CDR3 coding DNA: TGTGCCAGCAGGGGGGACAGGGGGGTCCACGAGCAGTACTTC. As protein: CASRGDRGVHEQYF.

The chain links TRBV18 to TRBJ1-1; D is uncertain. Germline V gene data show CDR1 as KGHSH and CDR2 as LQKENI. The CDR3 sequence is 14 residues long. Trimming removed 2 bases at V and 3 bases at J, with 10 bases between. CDR3 nucleotide sequence: TGTGCCAGCTCACCAGTTTCCGGGGACACTGAAGCTTTCTTT. Protein sequence: CASSPVSGDTEAFF. The full variable domain, completed using reference TRBV18 and TRBJ1-1, is NAGVMQNPRHLVRRRGQEARLRCSPMKGHSHVYWYRQLPEEGLKFMVYLQKENIIDESGMPKERFSAEFPKEGPSILRIQQVVRGDSAAYFCASSPVSGDTEAFFGQGTRLTVV.

This chain connects TRBV4-1 to TRBJ1-2; the match to TRBD1 covers 8 bases. Germline V gene lookup returns CDR1 MGHRA and CDR2 YSYEKL. Trimming removed 5 bases from V and 4 bases from J; junction bases left unmatched: 9. The CDR3 has 15 amino acids. The CDR3 protein is CASSGVTGEGYGYTF. DNA for the CDR3: TGCGCCAGCAGCGGGGTGACAGGGGAGGGCTATGGCTACACCTTC.

This clone was seen once. The rearrangement joins TRBV19 to TRBJ1-1; D is uncertain. Germline V gene data show CDR1 as LNHDA and CDR2 as SQIVND (reference sequence). This CDR3 is 13 amino acids long. Trimming left V 3 bases short and J 2 bases short, with 7 bases between. The CDR3, as DNA: TGTGCCAGTAGTATTCTAGAAAACACTGAAGCTTTCTTT. Protein sequence: CASSILENTEAFF. The whole variable domain, remainder taken from reference TRBV19 and TRBJ1-1, is DGGITQSPKYLFRKEGQNVTLSCEQNLNHDAMYWYRQDPGQGLRLIYYSQIVNDFQKGDIAEGYSVSREKKESFPLTVTSAQKNPTAFYLCASSILENTEAFFGQGTRLTVV.

The chain links TRBV6-1 to TRBJ1-1; the D is unclear. Germline V gene lookup returns CDR1 MNHNS and CDR2 SASEGT. Deletions cut 9 bases from V and 0 bases from J, with 5 bases between. There are 11 residues in the CDR3. The CDR3 protein is CASVMNTEAFF. DNA for the CDR3: TGTGCCAGTGTTATGAACACTGAAGCTTTCTTT.

This rearrangement joins TRBV4-1 to TRBJ2-1, with D possibly being TRBD2 (5 bases). CDR3 size: 14 residues. V was pared by 2 bases and J by 10 bases, with 15 bases between. Germline V CDR1 and CDR2: MGHRA, YSYEKL. CDR3 nucleotide sequence: TGCGCCAGCAGCCAACCCCGGTCGGGATTGGAGCAGTTCTTC. Protein product: CASSQPRSGLEQFF.

V gene TRBV30 combines with J gene TRBJ1-2; D is possibly TRBD1 (6 bases). CDR1 and CDR2 from the germline V gene are GTSNPN and SVGIG (reference sequence). There are 15 residues in the CDR3. V lost 5 bases, J lost 5 bases, and 21 bases lay in between. The CDR3 region has the DNA TGTGCCTGGGCAGGGTCCAGGGGCGGTGTTTATGGCTACACCTTC. Its protein is CAWAGSRGGVYGYTF.

The V gene is TRBV2, the J gene TRBJ1-5; 7 bases match TRBD1. CDR3 length: 14 amino acids. Germline CDR1 reads SNHLY; CDR2 reads FYNNEI. After removal of 9 bases from V and 3 bases from J, the junction contained 8 bases not matched to a gene. CDR3 residues: CASGSGTVNQPQHF. For the CDR3, the DNA is TGTGCCAGTGGGTCCGGGACAGTCAATCAGCCCCAGCATTTT.

The chain is built from TRBV5-1 and TRBJ1-1; 9 nucleotides match TRBD1. The CDR3 has 13 residues. V shed 0 bases and J 6 bases; nucleotides not matched to a gene: 0. The germline V gene has CDR1 SGHRS and CDR2 YFSETQ. CDR3 in amino acids: CASSLGQGAEAFF. For the CDR3, the DNA is TGCGCCAGCAGCTTGGGACAGGGGGCTGAAGCTTTCTTT.

The chain has TRBV2 and TRBJ2-1, with 8 bases that match TRBD2. CDR1 and CDR2 (germline): SNHLY, FYNNEI. The CDR3 loop spans 15 amino acids. The J segment lost 5 bases and the V segment lost 6 bases, leaving 9 bases of the junction unmatched. This chain's CDR3 is CASREVAGRDNEQFF. Here the CDR3 DNA reads TGTGCCAGCAGGGAGGTAGCGGGGAGGGACAATGAGCAGTTCTTC.

The chain links TRBV29-1 to TRBJ2-2, with D tentatively TRBD2 (5 bases). Germline assignment: CDR1 SQVTM and CDR2 ANQGSEA. The CDR3 has 15 amino acids. Trimming left V 4 bases short and J 2 bases short, with 14 bases between. CDR3 bases: TGCAGCGTTGTTGAGGGCGGACCTAACACCGGGGAGCTGTTTTTT. The encoded protein is CSVVEGGPNTGELFF.

This clone was found a few times. The rearrangement joins TRBV30 to TRBJ1-1; D is possibly TRBD1 (5 bases). This CDR3 has 14 amino acids. V lost 4 bases and J 2 bases, leaving 14 bases between the germline ends. Germline V gene lookup returns CDR1 GTSNPN and CDR2 SVGIG (reference sequence). The CDR3 sequence: CAWIKGLSNTEAFF. CDR3 bases: TGTGCCTGGATTAAGGGACTCAGTAACACTGAAGCTTTCTTT.

J is TRBJ2-7 and V is TRBV9; 9 positions match TRBD2. V lost 0 bases, J lost 6 bases, and 7 bases stayed unmatched. Germline assignment: CDR1 SGDLS and CDR2 YYNGEE. This CDR3 has 15 residues. The CDR3 is CASSVGIAGVSEQYF. DNA of the CDR3: TGTGCCAGCAGCGTAGGTATAGCGGGGGTGAGCGAGCAGTACTTC.

The gene calls are TRBV5-4 and TRBJ1-2, with D unresolved. The CDR3 totals 13 residues. The germline V gene encodes CDR1 SGHNT and CDR2 YYREEE (reference sequence). V was shortened by 6 bases and J by 4 bases, with 13 bases between the two germline ends. CDR3 sequence: CASNMGGSYGYTF. CDR3 nucleotide sequence: TGTGCCAGCAACATGGGAGGGAGCTATGGCTACACCTTC.

This clone was counted only a few times. The V and J genes are TRBV19 and TRBJ1-1; 7 bases agree with TRBD1. CDR1 is LNHDA and CDR2 is SQIVND in the germline V gene (reference sequence). This CDR3 has 11 amino acids. V lost 6 bases, J lost 8 bases, and 3 bases stayed unmatched. As DNA, the CDR3 is TGTGCCAGTAGGATGACAGGGGAAGCTTTCTTT. It translates to CASRMTGEAFF.

This clone was seen a handful of times. The V and J genes are TRBV7-6 and TRBJ2-7; TRBD2 agrees at 12 bases. CDR3 length: 19 amino acids. Germline CDR1 SGHVS, CDR2 FNYEAQ. Unmatched junction bases numbered 12, after V lost 3 bases and J lost 0 bases. In DNA form, the CDR3 reads TGTGCCAGCAGCTTGGTGACTAGCGGGAGAACACAGAGCTCCTACGAGCAGTACTTC. As protein: CASSLVTSGRTQSSYEQYF.

The CDR3 loop is CASSFHSNQPQHF. CDR3 nucleotides: TGTGCCAGCAGTTTTCATAGCAATCAGCCCCAGCATTTT. This chain connects TRBV28 to TRBJ1-5, with no clear D. The CDR3 has 13 residues. The germline V gene encodes CDR1 MDHEN and CDR2 SYDVKM. Between the trimmed V and J ends, which lost 3 bases and 0 bases, there was a span of 3 bases.

The chain employs TRBV5-8 and TRBJ1-1; 10 bases agree with TRBD1. V shed 7 bases, J shed 1 base, and the junction held 4 bases outside the gene matches. The germline V gene encodes CDR1 SGHTS and CDR2 YDEGEE. The CDR3 runs 14 residues. CDR3 sequence reads: CASARTGGNTEAFF. DNA of the CDR3: TGTGCCAGCGCCCGGACAGGGGGGAACACTGAAGCTTTCTTT.

The CDR3 here is CASSLGGRSTDTQYF. CDR3 in DNA: TGTGCCAGCAGTTTAGGCGGGAGAAGCACAGATACGCAGTATTTT. The V gene is TRBV28, the J gene TRBJ2-3; 7 bases line up with TRBD2. The CDR3 length is 15 residues. Germline V gene data show CDR1 as MDHEN and CDR2 as SYDVKM. With V trimmed by 2 bases and J by 0 bases, 2 bases remained unmatched.

This clone was counted once. The rearrangement joins TRBV5-1 to TRBJ1-1; 8 bases map to TRBD1. This CDR3 is 14 amino acids long. Germline loops: CDR1 SGHRS, CDR2 YFSETQ. With V trimmed by 4 bases and J by 6 bases, 8 bases remained unmatched. CDR3 in amino acids: CASSTGQGGAEAFF. CDR3 in DNA: TGCGCCAGCAGCACTGGACAGGGTGGTGCTGAAGCTTTCTTT. The full variable domain, in which reference TRBV5-1 and TRBJ1-1 provide the parts outside the CDR3, is KAGVTQTPRYLIKTRGQQVTLSCSPISGHRSVSWYQQTPGQGLQFLFEYFSETQRNKGNFPGRFSGRQFSNSRSEMNVSTLELGDSALYLCASSTGQGGAEAFFGQGTRLTVV.

This clone has only one observation. V usage is TRBV27 and J usage is TRBJ2-1; 7 bases align to TRBD2. CDR3 length equals 16 residues. Looked up from germline, CDR1 is MNHEY and CDR2 is SMNVEV (reference sequence). J was trimmed by 2 bases and V by 6 bases; bases with no gene match: 10. In DNA form, the CDR3 reads TGTGCCAGCAGGCAAACCGGGACTAATCCCTACAATGAGCAGTTCTTC. Its translation: CASRQTGTNPYNEQFF.